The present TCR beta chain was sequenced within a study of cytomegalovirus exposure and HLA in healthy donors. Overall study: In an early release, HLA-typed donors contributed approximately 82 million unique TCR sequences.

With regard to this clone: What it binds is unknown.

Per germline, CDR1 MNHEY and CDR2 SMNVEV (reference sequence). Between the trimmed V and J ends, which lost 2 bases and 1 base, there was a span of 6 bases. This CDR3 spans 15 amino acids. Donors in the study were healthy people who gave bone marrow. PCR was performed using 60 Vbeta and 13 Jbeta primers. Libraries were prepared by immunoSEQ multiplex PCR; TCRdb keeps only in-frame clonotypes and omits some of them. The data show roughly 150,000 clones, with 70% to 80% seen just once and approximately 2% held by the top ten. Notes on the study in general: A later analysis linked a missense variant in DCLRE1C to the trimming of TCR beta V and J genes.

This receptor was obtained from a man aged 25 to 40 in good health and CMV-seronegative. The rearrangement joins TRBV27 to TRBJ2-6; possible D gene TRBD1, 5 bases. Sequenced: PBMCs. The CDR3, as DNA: TGTGCCAGCAGTTTAGCAGGGTCTGGGGCCAACGTCCTGACTTTC. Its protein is CASSLAGSGANVLTF.